This is a list of T cell receptor beta chains from one sample in a study of blood T cells in healthy people across ages. Each CDR3 protein is one row after TCRdb ran MiXCR on the 5' RACE reads. The table lists 1 million to 1.2 million distinct CDR3 sequences, roughly two fifths of them singletons. Sample: blood. Receptor source: a man between 18 and 29 years old in good health. Each CDR3 is given with its conserved first and last residue. The order of the fields is V gene, CDR3 length, clone size, J gene, D gene, CDR3 protein, CDR3 DNA. A D gene is named only where the DNA matches it firmly. Clone size is not always given. Where it is, it says once, few, many or a class for expanded clones.

TRBV20-1,18,NA,TRBJ1-3,TRBD1,CSARGDSRIGVSGNTIYF,TGCAGTGCTAGAGGGGACAGTCGGATCGGGGTGTCTGGAAACACCATATATTTT
TRBV11-1,13,few,TRBJ1-2,NA,CASSLSPGYGYTF,TGTGCCAGCAGCTTAAGCCCAGGATATGGCTACACCTTC
TRBV4-1,15,few,TRBJ1-2,NA,CASSQPTGKDYGYTF,TGCGCCAGCAGCCAACCCACAGGGAAGGACTATGGCTACACCTTC
TRBV5-1,14,NA,TRBJ1-2,NA,CASSSTPTDRGHTF,TGCGCCAGCAGCTCTACCCCGACAGATCGTGGCCACACCTTC
TRBV11-2,16,few,TRBJ2-3,TRBD1,CASSLVLQTGTDTQYF,TGTGCCAGCAGCTTAGTCCTCCAGACAGGGACCGATACGCAGTATTTT
TRBV20-1,15,NA,TRBJ2-1,TRBD1,CSAPPRQGAWNEQFF,TGCAGTGCTCCCCCCCGACAGGGGGCTTGGAATGAGCAGTTCTTC
TRBV12-3/TRBV12-4,15,NA,TRBJ1-1,NA,CASSLSPTMNTEAFF,TGTGCCAGCAGTTTAAGCCCGACTATGAACACTGAAGCTTTCTTT
TRBV28,13,many,TRBJ1-2,NA,CASSAAANYGYTF,TGTGCCAGCAGTGCCGCCGCTAACTATGGCTACACCTTC
TRBV5-1,15,few,TRBJ2-3,NA,CASSWAGSGTDTQYF,TGCGCCAGCAGTTGGGCGGGATCTGGCACAGATACGCAGTATTTT
TRBV9,16,few,TRBJ1-2,TRBD1,CASSVSGTGGRYGYTF,TGTGCCAGCAGCGTTTCAGGGACAGGGGGTCGCTATGGCTACACCTTC
TRBV2,14,few,TRBJ1-1,NA,CASSEGPMNTEAFF,TGTGCCAGCAGTGAGGGACCTATGAACACTGAAGCTTTCTTT
TRBV4-1,15,NA,TRBJ1-1,NA,CASSQGDTPVVGAFF,TGCGCCAGCAGCCAAGGAGACACCCCGGTTGTTGGAGCTTTCTTT
TRBV7-9,20,NA,TRBJ2-3,NA,CASSLVVEFPLTRSTDTQYF,TGTGCCAGCAGCTTAGTGGTGGAATTTCCCTTAACTAGAAGCACAGATACGCAGTATTTT
TRBV19,15,NA,TRBJ1-1,TRBD1,CATQDRGRSNTEAFF,TGTGCCACCCAGGACAGGGGGCGATCGAACACTGAAGCTTTCTTT
TRBV29-1,12,NA,TRBJ2-3,TRBD2,CTGRGGTDTQYF,TGCACCGGGAGGGGTGGCACAGATACGCAGTATTTT
TRBV20-1,14,few,TRBJ1-1,NA,CSANLGGGRTEAFF,TGCAGTGCAAACCTTGGGGGGGGACGCACTGAAGCTTTCTTT
TRBV20-1,12,NA,TRBJ2-7,TRBD1,CSARGQTYEQYF,TGCAGTGCTAGGGGACAGACCTACGAGCAGTACTTC
TRBV12-3/TRBV12-4,19,NA,TRBJ2-2,TRBD2,CASSPDLAGGRWNTGELFF,TGTGCCAGCAGTCCCGACCTAGCGGGGGGACGTTGGAACACCGGGGAGCTGTTTTTT
TRBV20-1,16,many,TRBJ2-3,TRBD2,CSASFVRGGNVDTQYF,TGCAGTGCTTCGTTCGTCCGCGGGGGGAACGTAGATACGCAGTATTTT
TRBV20-1,14,few,TRBJ1-5,NA,CSARDRSGDQPQHF,TGCAGTGCTAGAGATCGCTCAGGGGATCAGCCCCAGCATTTT
TRBV10-2,16,few,TRBJ2-7,NA,CASSDAGTPSPYEQYF,TGCGCCAGCAGTGACGCCGGGACACCATCACCCTACGAGCAGTACTTC
TRBV9,16,few,TRBJ1-1,NA,CASSDGVLRANTEAFF,TGTGCCAGCAGCGACGGGGTCTTGAGAGCGAACACTGAAGCTTTCTTT
TRBV12-3/TRBV12-4,14,NA,TRBJ2-5,NA,CASSLALGGSEQYF,TGTGCCAGCAGTTTAGCGCTTGGTGGGAGTGAGCAGTACTTC
TRBV6-6,16,few,TRBJ2-1,TRBD2,CASTHETSGGSLEQFF,TGTGCCAGCACCCACGAGACTAGCGGGGGGTCGTTGGAGCAGTTCTTC
TRBV7-3,13,NA,TRBJ2-3,NA,CTSSLEGANTQYF,TGTACCAGCAGCTTAGAAGGGGCGAATACGCAGTATTTT
TRBV20-1,16,NA,TRBJ2-3,TRBD2,CSAQPLAGGSTDTQYF,TGCAGTGCCCAGCCACTAGCGGGGGGGAGCACAGATACGCAGTATTTT
TRBV5-1,14,few,TRBJ1-2,TRBD1,CASRVTGADYGYTF,TGCGCCAGCAGGGTGACAGGGGCGGACTATGGCTACACCTTC
TRBV20-1,16,few,TRBJ1-4,NA,CSASPGLISTNEKLFF,TGCAGTGCTAGCCCAGGGTTGATTTCAACTAATGAAAAACTGTTTTTT
TRBV12-3/TRBV12-4,14,NA,TRBJ1-1,NA,CASSPPRAAAEAFF,TGTGCCAGCAGCCCCCCCAGGGCAGCCGCAGAAGCTTTCTTT
TRBV29-1,14,few,TRBJ2-1,TRBD1,CSVEPGQGGNEQFF,TGCAGCGTTGAACCGGGACAGGGCGGGAATGAGCAGTTCTTC
TRBV6-2/TRBV6-3,14,NA,TRBJ1-1,NA,CASRSPGRWAEAFF,TGTGCCAGCAGATCCCCAGGGAGGTGGGCTGAAGCTTTCTTT
TRBV28,13,NA,TRBJ1-4,NA,CASSLTGGEKLVF,TGTGCCAGCAGTTTGACGGGCGGTGAAAAACTGGTTTTT
TRBV7-2,15,NA,TRBJ2-1,TRBD2,CASSLDAGAGDEQFF,TGTGCCAGCAGCTTAGATGCTGGGGCGGGGGATGAGCAGTTCTTC
TRBV4-3,18,few,TRBJ1-2,NA,CASSQDRPPQGFNYGYTF,TGCGCCAGCAGCCAAGATCGGCCACCACAAGGGTTCAACTATGGCTACACCTTC
TRBV7-6,15,few,TRBJ1-4,NA,CASSSNPRTNEKLFF,TGTGCCAGCAGCAGTAACCCGAGAACTAATGAAAAACTGTTTTTT
TRBV7-9,12,few,TRBJ2-7,NA,CASSLIPIEQYF,TGTGCCAGCAGCCTCATTCCTATCGAGCAGTACTTC
TRBV4-1,15,NA,TRBJ2-7,NA,CASSHVRADDYEQYF,TGCGCCAGCAGCCACGTGAGGGCAGACGACTACGAGCAGTACTTC
TRBV10-3,15,NA,TRBJ1-5,TRBD1,CAIGGSGTGDQPQHF,TGTGCCATAGGGGGCTCCGGGACAGGGGATCAGCCCCAGCATTTT
TRBV20-1,11,few,TRBJ2-3,NA,CSAFLLDPVYF,TGCAGTGCCTTCCTCCTCGACCCTGTGTATTTT
TRBV27,17,few,TRBJ2-4,TRBD1,CASSLRTGLLAKNIQYF,TGTGCCAGCAGTCTCCGGACAGGATTACTAGCCAAAAACATTCAGTACTTC
TRBV5-1,14,NA,TRBJ1-6,NA,CASSVQDNNSPLHF,TGCGCCAGCAGCGTTCAAGACAATAATTCACCCCTCCACTTT
TRBV4-3,15,few,TRBJ1-5,NA,CASSQRENSNQPQHF,TGCGCCAGCAGCCAGAGGGAAAATAGCAATCAGCCCCAGCATTTT
TRBV20-1,13,NA,TRBJ1-4,NA,CSASKGTNEKLFF,TGCAGTGCTTCTAAGGGGACTAATGAAAAACTGTTTTTT
TRBV20-1,13,few,TRBJ1-2,NA,CSVIGTSNYGYTF,TGCAGTGTTATAGGGACATCTAACTATGGCTACACCTTC